One TCR beta chain is described in this entry. These data are taken from a study of neoadjuvant anti-PD-1 for oral cavity cancer. Background on the study: Patients mostly received three to four biweekly nivolumab doses at 3 mg/kg before surgery. Patients without progression received a fourth nivolumab dose around day 43, then surgical resection on days 50-56.

The CDR3 totals 15 residues. Germline V gene lookup returns CDR1 MNHEY and CDR2 SVGAGI. Trimming cost V 6 bases and J 3 bases; bases outside gene matches: 7. PBMCs were not maintained or expanded in culture before analysis. Assay: immunoSEQ multiplex PCR; the TCRdb copy retains only in-frame clones and omits some. Here the sample spans about 6,700 clones, 55% to 75% being singletons. V is TRBV6-5 and J is TRBJ1-2, with 10 bases aligning to TRBD1. The sample consisted of PBMCs, taken before nivolumab (anti-PD-1) treatment. The TCR comes from a person aged 35-79 years with oral cavity squamous cell carcinoma. The CDR3 DNA follows: TGTGCCAGCAGGGCGACAGGGGGCGTAGACTATGGCTACACCTTC. Encoded protein: CASRATGGVDYGYTF.